The rows below give T cell receptor beta chains drawn from one sample of a study of T cell repertoires in cytomegalovirus infection. The antigens of these receptors remain unknown. A single record per CDR3 protein comes from TCRdb applying MiXCR to the reads. The data show around 430,000 distinct CDR3 sequences, roughly 43% seen once. Sequenced material: cultured PBMCs, taken from culture after CMV antigen stimulation. Receptors were obtained from a human donor in good health (CMV status not recorded). Some clones in this sample may be carry-over from other donors' samples. Both conserved end residues are part of each CDR3. Fields, in order: CDR3 length, V gene, clone size, D gene, J gene, CDR3 DNA, CDR3 protein. The D gene is left open where the match is weak. The listing skips clone size in some rows; elsewhere it reads once, few, many or a size class.

15	TRBV7-6	-	-	TRBJ2-2	TGTGCCAGCAGTCAGGACACTCCGAACACCGGGGAGCTGTTTTTT	CASSQDTPNTGELFF
13	TRBV7-6	-	-	TRBJ1-2	TGTGCCAGCAGCATGAATGGGGAAGATGGCTACACCTTC	CASSMNGEDGYTF
13	TRBV7-6	few	-	TRBJ2-7	TGTGCCAGCAGCTTGGGACCCGGTACGATGGAGTACTTC	CASSLGPGTMEYF
14	TRBV7-6	once	-	TRBJ2-7	TGTGCCAGCAGCTCTAGGGAGGGGGCCTACGAGCAGTACTTC	CASSSREGAYEQYF
13	TRBV12-3/TRBV12-4	-	-	TRBJ2-2	TGTGCCAGCACCCTTAGTTACACCGGGGAGCTGTTTTTT	CASTLSYTGELFF
13	TRBV29-1	once	-	TRBJ2-3	TGCAGCGTTGGGCAAATAAGAACAGATACGCAGTATTTT	CSVGQIRTDTQYF
17	TRBV6-6	few	TRBD2	TRBJ2-3	TGTGCCAGCAGTTGGAGCGGGGCACACTGGGGCACAGATACGCAGTATTTT	CASSWSGAHWGTDTQYF
13	TRBV10-3	-	TRBD1	TRBJ1-1	TGTGCCATCAGCCCCGGGACAGAGCATGAAGCTTTCTTT	CAISPGTEHEAFF
15	TRBV7-6	few	-	TRBJ1-3	TGTGCCAGCAGCTCGCAATGGGGTGCAGGAAACACCATATATTTT	CASSSQWGAGNTIYF
13	TRBV12-3/TRBV12-4	-	-	TRBJ2-2	TGTGCCATCCCCGACAGGGAGGGCGGGGAGCTGTTTTTT	CAIPDREGGELFF
16	TRBV12-3/TRBV12-4	few	TRBD1	TRBJ2-7	TGTGCCAGCAGTGAACAGGGGGCGAAACCAAGCGGGGAGCAGTACTTC	CASSEQGAKPSGEQYF
12	TRBV28	few	-	TRBJ2-5	TGTGCCAGCAGTTTATCAGGGCAGACCCAGTACTTC	CASSLSGQTQYF
13	TRBV7-9	few	-	TRBJ1-2	TGTGCCAGCAGCCAATCCTTGAAGGATAGCTACACCTTC	CASSQSLKDSYTF
18	TRBV6-2/TRBV6-3	few	TRBD2	TRBJ2-1	TGTGCCAGCAGTTACCCGCCCGGGACTAGCGGGACATACTTTGAGCAGTTCTTC	CASSYPPGTSGTYFEQFF
16	TRBV19	-	TRBD2	TRBJ2-1	TGTGCCAGTAGTCCCTCCGGGACTAGCGGGGGAAATGAGCAGTTCTTC	CASSPSGTSGGNEQFF
17	TRBV6-1	few	TRBD2	TRBJ2-5	TGTGCCAGCAGTGAAGCTGGACTAGCGGGAGGTGCTGAGACCCAGTACTTC	CASSEAGLAGGAETQYF
15	TRBV20-1	-	-	TRBJ1-5	TGCAGTGCTACCTACGGGATCTTGGGGGATCAGCCCCAGCATTTT	CSATYGILGDQPQHF
16	TRBV4-3	-	TRBD2	TRBJ2-1	TGCGCCAGCAGCCAAGCATTTGGGGACTACGTCCATGAGCAGTTCTTC	CASSQAFGDYVHEQFF
10	TRBV2	-	-	TRBJ2-7	TGTGCCAGCGCCTCCTACGAGCAGTACTTC	CASASYEQYF
17	TRBV7-2	few	-	TRBJ2-1	TGTGCCAGCAGCTTAATCCTCGATAGCGGAACCTACAATGAGCAGTTCTTC	CASSLILDSGTYNEQFF
15	TRBV11-2	few	TRBD1	TRBJ1-2	TGTGCCAGCAGCTCCCGGATACAGGGGGCGCTTGGCTACACCTTC	CASSSRIQGALGYTF
18	TRBV6-5	once	-	TRBJ1-6	TGTGCCAGCAGTTACCGACCGCCGGGGGGCTCCTATAATTCACCCCTCCACTTT	CASSYRPPGGSYNSPLHF
14	TRBV6-1	-	TRBD2	TRBJ2-5	TGTGCCAGCAGTCGCGGGGGGTTCCAAGAGACCCAGTACTTC	CASSRGGFQETQYF
13	TRBV12-3/TRBV12-4	-	-	TRBJ2-5	TGTGCCAGCAGTTTGGGCGGGCATGAGACCCAGTACTTC	CASSLGGHETQYF
18	TRBV20-1	-	TRBD2	TRBJ2-2	TGCAGTGCTAGAGATCTTTTTGGCGGGAGCCGTGACACCGGGGAGCTGTTTTTT	CSARDLFGGSRDTGELFF
15	TRBV28	-	TRBD1	TRBJ2-6	TGTGCCAGCAGCTCAGGGGGCACTGGGGCCAACGTCCTGACTTTC	CASSSGGTGANVLTF
12	TRBV20-1	-	-	TRBJ2-5	TGCAGTGCCCGGAGGGAACAAGAGACCCAGTACTTC	CSARREQETQYF
18	TRBV5-6	-	TRBD2	TRBJ2-1	TGTGCCAGCAGCTCCCGCAGGGGTGCTAGCGGGAGCCTGGATGAGCAGTTCTTC	CASSSRRGASGSLDEQFF
14	TRBV12-3/TRBV12-4	-	-	TRBJ2-2	TGTGCCAGCAGGAGCAGGGTACGCACCGGGGAGCTGTTTTTT	CASRSRVRTGELFF
16	TRBV6-2/TRBV6-3	few	-	TRBJ1-5	TGTGCCAGCACCATAGAGGGGGTGGCGCGCAATCAGCCCCAGCATTTT	CASTIEGVARNQPQHF
16	TRBV6-1	-	-	TRBJ2-1	TGTGCCAGCAGTGAACGGGGAGGGGGCCCCTTGAATGAGCAGTTCTTC	CASSERGGGPLNEQFF
16	TRBV7-8	few	-	TRBJ1-4	TGTGCCAGCAGCGCCCTCACGGGGACCCTTAATGAAAAACTGTTTTTT	CASSALTGTLNEKLFF
13	TRBV7-9	few	-	TRBJ2-2	TGTGCCAGCAGCTCCAGTGGGTCCGGGGAGCTGTTTTTT	CASSSSGSGELFF
15	TRBV2	-	-	TRBJ2-1	TGTGCCAGCAGTGCGGAGGGGGCAACCTACAATGAGCAGTTCTTC	CASSAEGATYNEQFF
14	TRBV7-2	-	-	TRBJ2-7	TGTGCCAGCAGCTTATTACCAACCGCCTACGAGCAGTACTTC	CASSLLPTAYEQYF
18	TRBV6-6	few	-	TRBJ2-2	TGTGCCAGCAACCCCCCTTGGGGCGGGGGCCCGAACACCGGGGAGCTGTTTTTT	CASNPPWGGGPNTGELFF
10	TRBV6-6	-	-	TRBJ1-1	TGTGCCAGCAGCAACAGGGAAGCTTTCTTT	CASSNREAFF
14	TRBV19	-	-	TRBJ2-7	TGTGCCAGTAGCCACCGGGACATAGCCTACGAGCAGTACTTC	CASSHRDIAYEQYF
14	TRBV6-2/TRBV6-3	many	TRBD2	TRBJ2-2	TGTGCCAGCAGCGTGACTAGCGGGCACGGGGAGCTGTTTTTT	CASSVTSGHGELFF
14	TRBV27	-	TRBD1	TRBJ1-6	TGTGCCAGCACCAGGGCAGGGGGCGTTTCACCCCTCCACTTT	CASTRAGGVSPLHF
15	TRBV12-3/TRBV12-4	-	TRBD2	TRBJ2-2	TGTGCCAGCAGTCCTCGGGTCGGGGGGATCGGGGAGCTGTTTTTT	CASSPRVGGIGELFF
14	TRBV12-3/TRBV12-4	few	-	TRBJ1-1	TGTGCCAGCAGTTTAGTGGACCCGAACACTGAAGCTTTCTTT	CASSLVDPNTEAFF
15	TRBV7-2	-	-	TRBJ2-1	TGTGCCAGCAGCCCACTACTCGAGGGCTACAATGAGCAGTTCTTC	CASSPLLEGYNEQFF
14	TRBV6-5	-	TRBD2	TRBJ2-7	TGTGCCAGCAGTTATACTAGCGCGACCTACGAGCAGTACTTC	CASSYTSATYEQYF
14	TRBV7-2	few	-	TRBJ1-3	TGTGCCAGCAGCTTATCGGGCACCAGAAACACCATATATTTT	CASSLSGTRNTIYF
14	TRBV27	-	-	TRBJ2-7	TGTGCCAGCAAGACGGGCGGTCTCTCCTACGAGCAGTACTTC	CASKTGGLSYEQYF
15	TRBV28	-	-	TRBJ1-5	TGTGCCAGCAGTTCCCTACAGGGTTTAGATCAGCCCCAGCATTTT	CASSSLQGLDQPQHF
13	TRBV19	few	TRBD1	TRBJ2-7	TGTGCCAGTAGTGGGACAGGGTTCAACGAGCAGTACTTC	CASSGTGFNEQYF
14	TRBV11-2	few	TRBD1	TRBJ1-1	TGTGCCAGCAGCTTAGAGGCAGGGGGCACTGAAGCTTTCTTT	CASSLEAGGTEAFF
14	TRBV6-1	-	-	TRBJ1-5	TGTGCCAGCAGTGAATGGGCAGAGAATCAGCCCCAGCATTTT	CASSEWAENQPQHF
13	TRBV7-2	few	TRBD2	TRBJ2-2	TGTGCCAGCAGACTAGCGGCCACCGGGGAGCTGTTTTTT	CASRLAATGELFF
15	TRBV2	many	TRBD2	TRBJ2-1	TGTGCCAGCAGTGTATCTAGCGGGGCGTTCAATGAGCAGTTCTTC	CASSVSSGAFNEQFF
15	TRBV7-2	many	TRBD2	TRBJ2-1	TGTGCCAGCAGCTTAGTCGGGTGGACGGGGGGTGAGCAGTTCTTC	CASSLVGWTGGEQFF
14	TRBV19	-	TRBD1	TRBJ2-7	TGTGCCAGTAGTCGGGACAGGGGCGGCTACGAGCAGTACTTC	CASSRDRGGYEQYF
14	TRBV7-8	-	-	TRBJ1-6	TGTGCCAGCAGCTTAGAAGGCGGGATTTCACCCCTCCACTTT	CASSLEGGISPLHF
15	TRBV6-2/TRBV6-3	-	-	TRBJ2-1	TGTGCCAGCAGAGTCAGGGATGGTTCTCACAATGAGCAGTTCTTC	CASRVRDGSHNEQFF
12	TRBV7-6	-	-	TRBJ2-7	TGTGCCAGCAGCTACTTAAACGACGAGCAGTACTTC	CASSYLNDEQYF
13	TRBV29-1	-	-	TRBJ2-2	TGCAGCGTTGTGGGGACATACACCGGGGAGCTGTTTTTT	CSVVGTYTGELFF